The 27 T cell receptor beta chains listed next were all sequenced from one sample in a study of cytomegalovirus exposure and HLA in healthy donors. The PCR was carried out with 60 Vbeta primers and 13 Jbeta primers. Measured with immunoSEQ multiplex PCR; TCRdb has only the in-frame clones, and not every one. The sample has roughly 200,000 clones, about four fifths seen once. The sample consisted of PBMCs. The source of these receptors is a female donor in good health and CMV-seronegative.

The genes are TRBV19 and TRBJ2-1, with D tentatively TRBD2 (6 bases). The CDR3 consists of 17 residues. CDR1 is LNHDA, CDR2 SQIVND, per germline (reference sequence). The V gene lost 1 base and the J gene lost 0 bases, with 13 bases spanning the gap. Here the CDR3 DNA reads TGTGCCAGTAGTATAGGAGGACTACCTTCCTCCTACAATGAGCAGTTCTTC. Amino acids: CASSIGGLPSSYNEQFF.

The J gene is TRBJ1-3, the V gene TRBV9; 10 bases fit TRBD1. This CDR3 spans 16 amino acids. V was pared by 4 bases and J by 3 bases, with 7 bases of the junction left unmatched. Germline CDR1 SGDLS, CDR2 YYNGEE. The CDR3 region has the DNA TGTGCCAGCAGCCCTCCCTGGGACAGGGGTGGAAACACCATATATTTT. This encodes CASSPPWDRGGNTIYF.

There are a few counts of this clone. The rearrangement uses TRBV6-5 and TRBJ1-2; 9 bases map to TRBD1. The CDR3 has 16 amino acids. The germline gives CDR1 MNHEY, CDR2 SVGAGI. J was trimmed by 1 base and V by 1 base; bases with no gene match: 4. CDR3 protein: CASSYLGTGSNYGYTF. CDR3 nucleotides: TGTGCCAGCAGTTACTTGGGGACAGGGAGTAACTATGGCTACACCTTC.

V and J are TRBV23-1 and TRBJ2-7; 7 positions agree with TRBD1. TRBV23-1 is designated an ORF whose function remains uncertain. Germline trimming cut 2 bases from V and 2 bases from J; bases unmatched to any gene: 3. The length of the CDR3 is 14 residues. The CDR3: CASSQRQGAYEQYF. In DNA form, the CDR3 reads TGCGCCAGCAGTCAACGACAGGGTGCCTACGAGCAGTACTTC.

The chain recombines TRBV11-2 with TRBJ2-1, with 11 bases that match TRBD2. The germline CDR1 and CDR2 sequences are SGHAT and FQNNGV. After removal of 1 base from V and 4 bases from J, the junction contained 3 bases not matched to a gene. The CDR3 is 16 residues long. CDR3 residues: CASSLGGLADYNEQFF. The CDR3 DNA reads as TGTGCCAGCAGCTTAGGGGGACTAGCGGATTACAATGAGCAGTTCTTC.

The chain has TRBV11-2 and TRBJ1-4; TRBD1 matches 9 bases. Germline values: CDR1 SGHAT, CDR2 FQNNGV. The junction had 3 bases not matched to a gene; V was cut back by 7 bases and J by 3 bases. CDR3 length: 14 residues. The DNA of the CDR3 is TGTGCCAGCAACAGACAGGGGGCTAATGAAAAACTGTTTTTT. It encodes CASNRQGANEKLFF.

The chain joins TRBV28 to TRBJ2-7; D may be TRBD2 (5 bases). This CDR3 is built from 12 residues. Germline CDR1 and CDR2: MDHEN and SYDVKM. The ends were cut back, 7 bases at V and 5 bases at J, with 12 bases in the middle. The CDR3 nucleotides read TGTGCCAGCACCACACTAGGCAACGAGCAGTACTTC. It translates to CASTTLGNEQYF.

The V gene is TRBV6-1, the J gene TRBJ2-2; D may be TRBD1 (6 bases). The germline V gene has CDR1 MNHNS and CDR2 SASEGT. V lost 6 bases, J lost 5 bases, and 16 bases lay in between. This CDR3 is 15 amino acids long. The CDR3 protein is CASRGAAGWTGELFF. DNA of the CDR3: TGTGCCAGCAGGGGGGCGGCAGGGTGGACCGGGGAGCTGTTTTTT.

DNA for the CDR3: TGTGCCAGCAGTCCCCCTCTGTGGGACGGACAGATCTCTTACAATGAGCAGTTCTTC. It translates to CASSPPLWDGQISYNEQFF. This rearrangement joins TRBV28 to TRBJ2-1, with D possibly being TRBD1 (6 bases). The V gene lost 5 bases and the J gene lost 4 bases, with 27 bases spanning the gap. Germline V CDR1 and CDR2: MDHEN, SYDVKM. The CDR3 is 19 residues long.

Regarding this clone: Germline is not matched at one junction end, which may reflect a read error. The rearrangement joins TRBV27 to TRBJ2-7; 9 nucleotides match TRBD1. This CDR3 is built from 15 residues. In germline, CDR1 is MNHEY, CDR2 SMNVEV (reference sequence). The CDR3 DNA is TGTGCCAGCAGCTTATCGGGACAGGGCTCCTACGAGCAGTACTTC. As protein: CASSLSGQGSYEQYF.

CDR3 in amino acids: CASSLSGITGEAFF. The CDR3 DNA reads as TGTGCCAGCAGCTTGAGCGGGATTACGGGTGAAGCTTTCTTT. This chain uses TRBV7-9 with TRBJ1-1; D gene uncertain. Looked up from germline, CDR1 is SEHNR and CDR2 is FQNEAQ (reference sequence). This CDR3 is 14 amino acids long. The V end lost 3 bases, the J end lost 7 bases, and 15 bases lay between the germline ends.

In this sample, this clone turned up a few times. V and J are TRBV5-1 and TRBJ2-1, with 9 bases lining up with TRBD2. The V segment lost 2 bases and the J segment 7 bases; nucleotides outside the gene matches: 10. This CDR3 is built from 16 residues. CDR1 is SGHRS and CDR2 is YFSETQ in the germline V gene. DNA of the CDR3: TGCGCCAGCAGCTTCACTAGCGGGTGGGGATTAAATGAGCAGTTCTTC. This gives the protein CASSFTSGWGLNEQFF.

This clone was observed a single time. This chain connects TRBV19 to TRBJ2-3; 8 nucleotides line up with TRBD2. This CDR3 region has 16 residues. CDR1 LNHDA and CDR2 SQIVND come from the germline V gene (reference sequence). V lost 0 bases and J lost 5; bases outside the gene matches: 7. The CDR3 DNA follows: TGTGCCAGTAGTATAGACCCGGGGGGGCCTGGAGATACGCAGTATTTT. Amino acid sequence: CASSIDPGGPGDTQYF.

In nucleotides, the CDR3 is TGTGCCAGCAGCTCCCGGGTCCTAAGCACCGGGGAGCTGTTTTTT. This translates into CASSSRVLSTGELFF. The genes are TRBV5-6 and TRBJ2-2; D uncertain. This CDR3 has 15 amino acids. V lost 3 bases, J lost 4 bases, and 13 bases lay in between. The germline V gene encodes CDR1 SGHDT and CDR2 YYEEEE. The full variable domain, with the rest looked up from reference TRBV5-6 and TRBJ2-2, is DAGVTQSPTHLIKTRGQQVTLRCSPKSGHDTVSWYQQALGQGPQFIFQYYEEEERQRGNFPDRFSGHQFPNYSSELNVNALLLGDSALYLCASSSRVLSTGELFFGEGSRLTVL.

This clone was counted only a few times. The chain combines TRBV29-1 with TRBJ2-1; a weak D match, TRBD1 (6 bases). V was clipped by 8 bases and J by 7 bases, with 21 bases between them. Germline CDR1 and CDR2: SQVTM and ANQGSEA. The CDR3 contains 14 residues. The CDR3 here is CSSSWGPGWNEQFF. Written as DNA, the CDR3 is TGCAGCTCGTCTTGGGGGCCAGGGTGGAATGAGCAGTTCTTC.

In its sample, this clone was seen a few times. The chain couples TRBV2 to TRBJ1-2; a possible D gene is TRBD1 (5 bases). Germline V gene sequence: CDR1 SNHLY, CDR2 FYNNEI. The CDR3 length is 14 residues. V was shortened by 4 bases and J by 0 bases, with 9 bases between the two germline ends. In nucleotides, the CDR3 is TGTGCCAGCAGTGCCCAGGGATCTAACTATGGCTACACCTTC. This translates into CASSAQGSNYGYTF.

The chain employs TRBV6-1 and TRBJ1-2; no reliable D call. CDR3 length equals 15 residues. Germline V gene data show CDR1 as MNHNS and CDR2 as SASEGT. V lost 0 bases to trimming and J lost 2 bases, with 10 bases between them. The CDR3 spells CASSEADSLNYGYTF. Written as DNA, the CDR3 is TGTGCCAGCAGTGAAGCAGATTCCCTAAACTATGGCTACACCTTC.

The CDR3 loop is CASSLSGYGYTF. The CDR3 DNA is TGTGCCAGCAGCTTGTCCGGCTATGGCTACACCTTC. This sequence joins TRBV5-4 and TRBJ1-2; D is undetermined. V was pared by 1 base and J by 4 bases, with 5 bases between. CDR3 length: 12 residues. Per the germline V gene, CDR1 is SGHNT and CDR2 is YYREEE (reference sequence).

This sequence joins TRBV9 and TRBJ2-3, with D possibly TRBD2 on 6 matching bases. The length of the CDR3 is 16 residues. V was trimmed by 0 bases and J by 0 bases, leaving 11 bases between them. Germline CDR1 is SGDLS and CDR2 is YYNGEE. In DNA, the CDR3 is TGTGCCAGCAGCGTAGCTGGCGGGACTAGCACAGATACGCAGTATTTT. It encodes CASSVAGGTSTDTQYF.

This rearrangement joins TRBV18 to TRBJ2-2, with TRBD1 identical over 9 bases. The CDR3 sequence is 16 residues long. Germline V gives CDR1 KGHSH, CDR2 LQKENI. Losses at the gene ends were 4 bases for V and 2 bases for J; bases not matched to a gene: 5. DNA of the CDR3: TGTGCCAGCTCACAATGGGACAGGGACAACACCGGGGAGCTGTTTTTT. This codes for CASSQWDRDNTGELFF.

Remarks on this clone: The sample has other DNA sequences that encode this CDR3 too. This chain connects TRBV18 to TRBJ2-7; unclear D gene. CDR3 length: 13 residues. CDR1 and CDR2 (germline): KGHSH, LQKENI. The germline V and J ends were trimmed by 3 bases and 0 bases, with 6 bases remaining between them. In nucleotides, the CDR3 is TGTGCCAGCTCACCGCCGAGCTCCTACGAGCAGTACTTC. Protein: CASSPPSSYEQYF.

Remarks on this clone: One end of the junction fails to match germline, which may point to a read error. This chain connects TRBV28 to TRBJ2-1, with 7 bases aligning to TRBD1. Germline CDR1 and CDR2: MDHEN and SYDVKM. This CDR3 region has 14 residues. The CDR3 DNA reads TGTGCCAGCAGTCTATGGACAGGCAACAATGAGCAGTTCTTC. Translating it yields CASSLWTGNNEQFF. Full variable domain (remainder filled in from reference TRBV28 and TRBJ2-1): DVKVTQSSRYLVKRTGEKVFLECVQDMDHENMFWYRQDPGLGLRLIYFSYDVKMKEKGDIPEGYSVSREKKERFSLILESASTNQTSMYLCASSLWTGNNEQFFGPGTRLTVL.

The rearrangement links TRBV27 to TRBJ2-1, with D unresolved. V was trimmed by 5 bases and J by 1 base, leaving 15 bases between them. Germline V gene sequence: CDR1 MNHEY, CDR2 SMNVEV (reference sequence). The CDR3 totals 16 residues. CDR3 protein: CASSQPYSRSYNEQFF. The CDR3 DNA follows: TGTGCCAGCAGTCAGCCCTATAGCCGGTCCTACAATGAGCAGTTCTTC.

CDR3 region: CASSTRLTSEEQFF. CDR3 coding DNA: TGTGCCAGCAGCACCCGATTGACTAGTGAAGAGCAGTTCTTC. The chain couples TRBV7-9 to TRBJ2-1; weak D call: TRBD2 (6 bases). Germline loops: CDR1 SEHNR, CDR2 FQNEAQ (reference sequence). Trimming removed 5 bases from V and 10 bases from J, with 18 bases in between. The CDR3 length is 14 residues.

This clone appeared a single time. This sequence joins TRBV6-6 and TRBJ1-2; the D is unclear. V was shortened by 0 bases and J by 2 bases, with 13 bases between the two germline ends. CDR1 and CDR2 (germline): MNHNY, SVGAGI (reference sequence). The CDR3 is made up of 16 amino acids. The CDR3 nucleotides are TGTGCCAGCAGTTACTCCCCAATTACCGAGAACTATGGCTACACCTTC. It yields the protein CASSYSPITENYGYTF.

This clone was counted between two and nine times. This chain joins TRBV29-1 and TRBJ2-2; 7 positions match TRBD1. The V gene end was trimmed by 1 base and the J gene end by 5 bases; junction bases not matched to a gene: 13. CDR1 and CDR2 (germline): SQVTM, ANQGSEA. The CDR3 runs to 17 residues. CDR3 DNA sequence: TGCAGCGTTGAAGCCGTGGGGGTTGGACAGGTTACCGGGGAGCTGTTTTTT. It yields the protein CSVEAVGVGQVTGELFF.

This chain joins TRBV9 and TRBJ2-5; TRBD1 aligns across 7 bases. This CDR3 comprises 15 residues. Trimming took 0 bases from V and 5 from J; bases not matched to a gene: 7. Germline lookup yields CDR1 SGDLS and CDR2 YYNGEE. The CDR3 protein is CASSVGDRESETQYF. As DNA, the CDR3 is TGTGCCAGCAGCGTAGGAGACAGGGAGTCGGAGACCCAGTACTTC.